This TCR beta chain was recovered during a study of beta chain features in type 1 diabetes. The entirety of the isolated RNA underwent reverse transcription, so expressed TCRB transcripts were sequenced. Naive, central memory and regulatory T cell samples averaged around 3.9 million reads. Profiled with immunoSEQ multiplex PCR; TCRdb holds only in-frame clones, not every one. This sample carries around 690,000 clones, around 12% of them seen once, and the ten largest clones take roughly 0.12%. Overall study findings and caveats: Moderately but significantly shorter TCRB CDR3s were found in Type 1 diabetes patients in all four CD4+ subsets. It was among patients, rather than healthy donors, that naive, central memory and Treg TCRB repertoires appeared more similar. Equally in patients and controls, PCR might preferentially amplify shorter templates.

This clone was seen a handful of times. The target antigen is unknown. Central memory, naive, regulatory and stem cell-like memory CD4+ cells were sorted by CD45RO/CCR7/CD25/CD127/CD95/CD27. Sequenced input: naive CD4+ T cells from blood. This receptor was taken from a man in his thirties or forties with type 1 diabetes.

The DNA of the CDR3 is TGTGCCATCGCGGAAACCCACTCTGGGGCCAACGTCCTGACTTTC. This codes for CAIAETHSGANVLTF. The rearrangement uses TRBV10-3 and TRBJ2-6; D unclear. This CDR3 is 15 amino acids long. Germline CDR1 is ENHRY and CDR2 is SYGVKD. Trimming removed 8 bases at V and 0 bases at J, with 11 bases between.